Following are 4 T cell receptor beta chains from one sample sequenced in a study of cytomegalovirus exposure and HLA in healthy donors. TCRdb's copy holds only in-frame clones and misses some; the assay was immunoSEQ multiplex PCR. Of 90,000 to 100,000 clones listed, approximately 93% were seen once; the top ten hold about 1.1%. Specimen: PBMCs. These receptor sequences come from a woman aged 25 to 39 in good health and CMV-seropositive.

This rearrangement joins TRBV7-6 to TRBJ2-1; D is undetermined. Deletions cut 2 bases from V and 4 bases from J, with 6 bases between. CDR3 length equals 13 residues. CDR1 is SGHVS, CDR2 FNYEAQ, per germline. The CDR3 nucleotides read TGTGCCAGCAGCTTAAACTATTACAATGAGCAGTTCTTC. Residues: CASSLNYYNEQFF. Together with reference TRBV7-6 and TRBJ2-1, the CDR3 gives the full variable domain: GAGVSQSPRYKVTKRGQDVALRCDPISGHVSLYWYRQALGQGPEFLTYFNYEAQQDKSGLPNDRFSAERPEGSISTLTIQRTEQRDSAMYRCASSLNYYNEQFFGPGTRLTVL.

This CDR3 reads CASSMNRGQETQYF. CDR3 DNA sequence: TGTGCCAGTAGTATGAACAGGGGGCAAGAGACCCAGTACTTC. The chain carries TRBV19 and TRBJ2-5; the match to TRBD1 covers 8 bases. J gave up 2 bases and V 3 bases, and 2 bases lay outside the gene matches. Germline V gives CDR1 LNHDA, CDR2 SQIVND (reference sequence). This CDR3 has 14 residues.

This sequence joins TRBV6-5 and TRBJ1-2; TRBD1 matches 8 bases. The junction had 5 bases not matched to a gene; V was cut back by 5 bases and J by 3 bases. Germline values: CDR1 MNHEY, CDR2 SVGAGI. CDR3 length: 14 residues. This chain's CDR3 is CASSLRGQDYGYTF. CDR3 in DNA: TGTGCCAGCAGTCTCAGGGGGCAAGACTATGGCTACACCTTC.

V and J are TRBV27 and TRBJ2-1; 12 bases fit TRBD2. The CDR3 totals 15 residues. Germline CDR1 reads MNHEY; CDR2 reads SMNVEV (reference sequence). The J segment lost 12 bases and the V segment lost 5 bases, leaving 11 bases of the junction unmatched. CDR3 sequence: CASSMTSGSPSVQFF. The DNA for the CDR3 is TGTGCCAGCAGTATGACTAGCGGGAGCCCCTCTGTGCAGTTCTTC.